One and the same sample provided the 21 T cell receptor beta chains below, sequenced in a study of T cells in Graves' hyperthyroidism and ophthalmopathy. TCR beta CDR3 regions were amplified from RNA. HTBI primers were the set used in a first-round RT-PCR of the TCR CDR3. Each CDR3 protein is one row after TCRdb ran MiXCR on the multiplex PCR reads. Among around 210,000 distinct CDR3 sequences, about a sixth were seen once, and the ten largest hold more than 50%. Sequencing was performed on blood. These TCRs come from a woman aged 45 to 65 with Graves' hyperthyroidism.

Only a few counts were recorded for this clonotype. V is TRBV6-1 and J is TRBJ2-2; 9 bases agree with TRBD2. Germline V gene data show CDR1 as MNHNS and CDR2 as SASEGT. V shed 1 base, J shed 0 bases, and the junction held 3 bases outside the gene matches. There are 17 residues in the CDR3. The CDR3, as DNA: TGTGCCAGCAGTGAAGAGGCTAGCGGGGCGAACACCGGGGAGCTGTTTTTT. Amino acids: CASSEEASGANTGELFF.

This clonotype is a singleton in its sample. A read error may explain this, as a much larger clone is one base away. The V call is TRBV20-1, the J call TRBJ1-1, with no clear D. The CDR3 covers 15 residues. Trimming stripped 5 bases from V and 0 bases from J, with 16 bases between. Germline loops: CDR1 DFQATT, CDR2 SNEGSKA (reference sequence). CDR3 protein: CSAPLAGTMNTEAFF. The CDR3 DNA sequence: TGCAGTGCTCCCTTGGCCGGAACCATGAACACTGAAGCTTTCTTT.

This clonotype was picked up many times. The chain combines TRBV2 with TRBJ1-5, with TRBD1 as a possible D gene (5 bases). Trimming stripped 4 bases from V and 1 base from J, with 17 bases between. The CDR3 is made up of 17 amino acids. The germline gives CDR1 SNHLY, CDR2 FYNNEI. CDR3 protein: CASSGQGVGFSNQPQHF. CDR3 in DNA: TGTGCCAGCAGTGGGCAGGGAGTTGGCTTCAGCAATCAGCCCCAGCATTTT.

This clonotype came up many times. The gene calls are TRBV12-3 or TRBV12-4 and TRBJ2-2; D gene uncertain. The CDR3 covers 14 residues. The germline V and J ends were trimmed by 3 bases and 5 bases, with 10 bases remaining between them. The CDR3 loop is CASSFTAGTGELFF. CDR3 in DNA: TGTGCCAGCAGTTTCACTGCCGGGACCGGGGAGCTGTTTTTT.

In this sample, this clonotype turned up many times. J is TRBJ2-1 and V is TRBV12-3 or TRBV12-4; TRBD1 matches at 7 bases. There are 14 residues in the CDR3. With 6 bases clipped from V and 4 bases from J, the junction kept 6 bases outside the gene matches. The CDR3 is CASRLGQRYNEQFF. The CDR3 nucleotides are TGTGCCAGCAGGCTGGGACAGAGATACAATGAGCAGTTCTTC.

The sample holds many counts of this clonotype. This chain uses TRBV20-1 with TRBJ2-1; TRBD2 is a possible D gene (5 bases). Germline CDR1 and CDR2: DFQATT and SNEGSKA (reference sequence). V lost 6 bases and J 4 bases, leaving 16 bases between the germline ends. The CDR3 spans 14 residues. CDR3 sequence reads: CSAAPPGMYNEQFF. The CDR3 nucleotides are TGCAGTGCGGCTCCCCCGGGGATGTACAATGAGCAGTTCTTC.

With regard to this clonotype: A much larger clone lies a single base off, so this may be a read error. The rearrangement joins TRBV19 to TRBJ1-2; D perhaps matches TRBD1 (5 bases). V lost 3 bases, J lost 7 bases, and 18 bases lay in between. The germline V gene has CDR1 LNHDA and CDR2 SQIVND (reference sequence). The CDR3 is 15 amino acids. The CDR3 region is CASSIGRSGDCGYTF. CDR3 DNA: TGTGCCAGTAGTATCGGAAGGTCCGGGGACTGTGGCTACACCTTC.

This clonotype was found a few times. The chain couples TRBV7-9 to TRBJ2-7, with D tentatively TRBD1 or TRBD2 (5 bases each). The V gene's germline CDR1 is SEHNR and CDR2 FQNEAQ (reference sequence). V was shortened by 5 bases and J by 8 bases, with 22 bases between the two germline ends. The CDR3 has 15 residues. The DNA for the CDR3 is TGTGCCAGCAGCGTAAACCGGGACCCAGAGACAAAGCAGTACTTC. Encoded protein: CASSVNRDPETKQYF.

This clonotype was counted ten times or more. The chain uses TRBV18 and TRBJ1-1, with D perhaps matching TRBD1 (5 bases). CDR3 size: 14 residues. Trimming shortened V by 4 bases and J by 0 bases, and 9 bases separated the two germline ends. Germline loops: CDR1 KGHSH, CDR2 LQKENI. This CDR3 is CASSLPGLNTEAFF. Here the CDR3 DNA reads TGTGCCAGCTCACTACCGGGACTGAACACTGAAGCTTTCTTT.

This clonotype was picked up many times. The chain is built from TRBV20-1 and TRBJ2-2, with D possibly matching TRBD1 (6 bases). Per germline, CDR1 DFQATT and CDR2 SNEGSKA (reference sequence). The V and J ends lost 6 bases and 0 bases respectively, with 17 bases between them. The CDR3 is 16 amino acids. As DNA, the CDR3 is TGCAGTGCCACCGACCGGGACACGACGAACACCGGGGAGCTGTTTTTT. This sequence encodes CSATDRDTTNTGELFF.

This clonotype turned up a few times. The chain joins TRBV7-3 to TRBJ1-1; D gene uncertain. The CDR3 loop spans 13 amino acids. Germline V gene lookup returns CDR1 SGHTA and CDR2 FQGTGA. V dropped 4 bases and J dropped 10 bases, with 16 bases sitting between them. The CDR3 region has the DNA TGTGCCAGCAGCTCCGGGCCCGATAGCGGAGCTTTCTTT. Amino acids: CASSSGPDSGAFF.

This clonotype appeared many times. CDR3 DNA sequence: TGCAGCGTTGCGAGCGAGTACCAAGAGACCCAGTACTTC. It codes for CSVASEYQETQYF. The chain carries TRBV29-1 and TRBJ2-5; no clear D. The germline V and J ends were trimmed by 4 bases and 0 bases, with 9 bases remaining between them. The CDR3 covers 13 residues. Germline assignment: CDR1 SQVTM and CDR2 ANQGSEA.

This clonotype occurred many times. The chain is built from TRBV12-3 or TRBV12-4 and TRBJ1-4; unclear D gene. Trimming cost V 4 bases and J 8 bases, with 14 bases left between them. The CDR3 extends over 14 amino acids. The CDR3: CASSSYQLREKLFF. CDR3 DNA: TGTGCCAGCAGTTCCTATCAGCTTCGGGAAAAACTGTTTTTT.

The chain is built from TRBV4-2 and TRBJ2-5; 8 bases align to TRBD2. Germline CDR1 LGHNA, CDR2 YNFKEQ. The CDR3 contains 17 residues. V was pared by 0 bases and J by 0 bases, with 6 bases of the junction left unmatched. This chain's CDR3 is CASSQEGGGGYQETQYF. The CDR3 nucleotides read TGTGCCAGCAGCCAAGAAGGAGGCGGGGGGTACCAAGAGACCCAGTACTTC.

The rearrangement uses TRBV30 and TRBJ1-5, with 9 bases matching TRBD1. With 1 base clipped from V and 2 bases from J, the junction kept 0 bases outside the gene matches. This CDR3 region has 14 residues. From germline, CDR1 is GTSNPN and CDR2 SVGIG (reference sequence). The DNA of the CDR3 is TGTGCCTGGAGTGGACAGGGGGGCAATCAGCCCCAGCATTTT. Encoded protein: CAWSGQGGNQPQHF.

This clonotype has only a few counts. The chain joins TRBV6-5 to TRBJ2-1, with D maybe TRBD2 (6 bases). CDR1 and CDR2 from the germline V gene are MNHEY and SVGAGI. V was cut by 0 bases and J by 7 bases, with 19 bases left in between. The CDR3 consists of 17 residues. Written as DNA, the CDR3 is TGTGCCAGCAGTTACTCGGTTACGGGAGTATCAGTAAATGAGCAGTTCTTC. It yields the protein CASSYSVTGVSVNEQFF.

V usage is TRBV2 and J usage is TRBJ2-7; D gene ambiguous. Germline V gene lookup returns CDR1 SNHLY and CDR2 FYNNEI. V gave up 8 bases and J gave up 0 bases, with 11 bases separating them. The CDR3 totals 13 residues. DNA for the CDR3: TGTGCCAGCGTTAGACCTAACTCCTACGAGCAGTACTTC. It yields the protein CASVRPNSYEQYF. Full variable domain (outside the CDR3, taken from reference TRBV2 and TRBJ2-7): EPEVTQTPSHQVTQMGQEVILRCVPISNHLYFYWYRQILGQKVEFLVSFYNNEISEKSEIFDDQFSVERPDGSNFTLKIRSTKLEDSAMYFCASVRPNSYEQYFGPGTRLTVT.

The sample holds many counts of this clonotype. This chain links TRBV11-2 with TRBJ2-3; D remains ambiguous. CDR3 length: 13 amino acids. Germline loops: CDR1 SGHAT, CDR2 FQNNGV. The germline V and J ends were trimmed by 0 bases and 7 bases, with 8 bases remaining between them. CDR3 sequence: CASSLDWGNTQYF. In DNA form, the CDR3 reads TGTGCCAGCAGCTTAGATTGGGGAAATACGCAGTATTTT.

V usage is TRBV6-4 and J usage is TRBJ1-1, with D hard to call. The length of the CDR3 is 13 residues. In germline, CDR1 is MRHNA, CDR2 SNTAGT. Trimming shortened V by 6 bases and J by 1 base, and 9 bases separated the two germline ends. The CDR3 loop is CASREQQNTEAFF. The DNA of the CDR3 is TGTGCCAGCAGAGAGCAGCAGAACACTGAAGCTTTCTTT.

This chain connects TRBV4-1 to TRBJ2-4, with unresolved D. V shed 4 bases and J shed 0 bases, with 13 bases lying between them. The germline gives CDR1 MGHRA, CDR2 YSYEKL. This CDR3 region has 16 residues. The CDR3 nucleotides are TGCGCCAGCAGCCTTCGGGTTCCCATAGCCAAAAACATTCAGTACTTC. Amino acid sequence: CASSLRVPIAKNIQYF.

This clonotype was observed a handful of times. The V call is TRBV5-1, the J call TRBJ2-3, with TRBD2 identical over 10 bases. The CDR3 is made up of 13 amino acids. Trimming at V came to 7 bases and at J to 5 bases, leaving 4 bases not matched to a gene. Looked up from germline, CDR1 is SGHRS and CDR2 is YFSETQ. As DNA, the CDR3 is TGCGCCAGCGCACTAGCGGGGTTAGATACGCAGTATTTT. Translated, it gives CASALAGLDTQYF.